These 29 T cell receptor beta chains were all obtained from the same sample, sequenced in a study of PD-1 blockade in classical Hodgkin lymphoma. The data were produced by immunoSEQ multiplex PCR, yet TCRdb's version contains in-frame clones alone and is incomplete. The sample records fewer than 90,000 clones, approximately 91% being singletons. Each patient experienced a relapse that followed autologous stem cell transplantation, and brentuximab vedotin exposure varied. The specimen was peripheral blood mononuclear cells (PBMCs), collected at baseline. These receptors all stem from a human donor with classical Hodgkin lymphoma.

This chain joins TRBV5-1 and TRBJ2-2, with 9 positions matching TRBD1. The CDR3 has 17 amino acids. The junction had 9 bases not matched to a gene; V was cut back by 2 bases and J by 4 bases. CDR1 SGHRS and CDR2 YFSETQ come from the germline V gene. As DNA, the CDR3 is TGCGCCAGCAGCTTTACCGGGACAGGGTCTTTCACCGGGGAGCTGTTTTTT. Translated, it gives CASSFTGTGSFTGELFF.

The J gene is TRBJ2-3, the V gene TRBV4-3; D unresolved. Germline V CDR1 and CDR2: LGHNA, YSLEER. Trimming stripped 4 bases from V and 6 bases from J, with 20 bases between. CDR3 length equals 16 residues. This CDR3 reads CASSPQYTQSQDTQYF. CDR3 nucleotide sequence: TGCGCCAGCAGCCCCCAATACACGCAGTCACAGGATACGCAGTATTTT.

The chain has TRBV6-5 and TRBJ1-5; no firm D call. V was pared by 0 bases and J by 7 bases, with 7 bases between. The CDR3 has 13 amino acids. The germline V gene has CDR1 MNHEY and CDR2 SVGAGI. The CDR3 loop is CASSYSRRQPQHF. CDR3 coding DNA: TGTGCCAGCAGTTACTCGAGGCGCCAGCCCCAGCATTTT.

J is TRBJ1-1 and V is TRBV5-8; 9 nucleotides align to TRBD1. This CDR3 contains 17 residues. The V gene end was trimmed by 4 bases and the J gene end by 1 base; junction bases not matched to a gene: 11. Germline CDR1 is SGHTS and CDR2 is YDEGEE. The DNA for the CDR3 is TGTGCCAGCAGCCCAGGCGGGACAGGGTGGGGGAACACTGAAGCTTTCTTT. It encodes CASSPGGTGWGNTEAFF. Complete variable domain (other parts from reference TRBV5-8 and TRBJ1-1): EAGVTQSPTHLIKTRGQQATLRCSPISGHTSVYWYQQALGLGLQFLLWYDEGEERNRGNFPPRFSGRQFPNYSSELNVNALELEDSALYLCASSPGGTGWGNTEAFFGQGTRLTVV.

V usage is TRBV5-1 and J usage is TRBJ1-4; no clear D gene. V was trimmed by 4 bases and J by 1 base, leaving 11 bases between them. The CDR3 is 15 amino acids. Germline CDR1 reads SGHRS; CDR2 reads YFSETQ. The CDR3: CASSVAAVTNEKLFF. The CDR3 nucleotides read TGCGCCAGCAGCGTTGCGGCAGTAACTAATGAAAAACTGTTTTTT.

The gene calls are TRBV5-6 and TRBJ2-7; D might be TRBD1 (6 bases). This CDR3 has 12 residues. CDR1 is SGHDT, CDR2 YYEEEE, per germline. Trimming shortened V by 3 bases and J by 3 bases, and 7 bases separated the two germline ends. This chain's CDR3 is CASSSTGYEQYF. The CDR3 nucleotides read TGTGCCAGCAGCTCGACAGGCTACGAGCAGTACTTC.

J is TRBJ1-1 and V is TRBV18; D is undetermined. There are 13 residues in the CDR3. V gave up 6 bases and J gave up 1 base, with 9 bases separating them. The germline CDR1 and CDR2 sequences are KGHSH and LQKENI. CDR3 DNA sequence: TGTGCCAGCTCGCCCGAGGGGAACACTGAAGCTTTCTTT. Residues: CASSPEGNTEAFF.

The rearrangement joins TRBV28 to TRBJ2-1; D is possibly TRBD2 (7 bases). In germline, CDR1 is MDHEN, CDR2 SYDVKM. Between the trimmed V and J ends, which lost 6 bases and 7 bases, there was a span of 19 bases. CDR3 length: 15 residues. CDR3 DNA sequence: TGTGCCAGCAGCCAACAGGGAGGGTTAAGAAATGAGCAGTTCTTC. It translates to CASSQQGGLRNEQFF. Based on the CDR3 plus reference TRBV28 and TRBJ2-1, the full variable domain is DVKVTQSSRYLVKRTGEKVFLECVQDMDHENMFWYRQDPGLGLRLIYFSYDVKMKEKGDIPEGYSVSREKKERFSLILESASTNQTSMYLCASSQQGGLRNEQFFGPGTRLTVL.

The CDR3: CASSETGSSANQPQHF. Here the CDR3 DNA reads TGTGCCAGCAGTGAGACAGGTTCGTCCGCCAATCAGCCCCAGCATTTT. The chain combines TRBV9 with TRBJ1-5; a weak D match, TRBD1 (6 bases). With 5 bases removed from V and 3 bases from J, the gap between germline ends came to 18 bases. CDR3 length: 16 amino acids. CDR1 is SGDLS, CDR2 YYNGEE, per germline.

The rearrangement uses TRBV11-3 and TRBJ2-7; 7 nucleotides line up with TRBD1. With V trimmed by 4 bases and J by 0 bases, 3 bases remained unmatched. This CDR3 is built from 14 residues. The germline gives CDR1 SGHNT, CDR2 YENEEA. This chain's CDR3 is CASSSGDSSYEQYF. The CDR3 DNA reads TGTGCCAGCAGCTCTGGGGACAGCTCCTACGAGCAGTACTTC. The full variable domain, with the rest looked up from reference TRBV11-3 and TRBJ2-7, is EAGVVQSPRYKIIEKKQPVAFWCNPISGHNTLYWYLQNLGQGPELLIRYENEEAVDDSQLPKDRFSAERLKGVDSTLKIQPAELGDSAVYLCASSSGDSSYEQYFGPGTRLTVT.

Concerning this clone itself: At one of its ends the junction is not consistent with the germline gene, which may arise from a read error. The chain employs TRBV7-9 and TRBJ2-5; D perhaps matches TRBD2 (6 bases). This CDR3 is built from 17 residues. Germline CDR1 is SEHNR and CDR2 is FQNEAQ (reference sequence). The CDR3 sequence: CASTQPVMSSGDSGVDF. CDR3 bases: TGTGCCAGCACCCAACCAGTGATGTCAAGTGGGGACTCGGGCGTCGACTTC.

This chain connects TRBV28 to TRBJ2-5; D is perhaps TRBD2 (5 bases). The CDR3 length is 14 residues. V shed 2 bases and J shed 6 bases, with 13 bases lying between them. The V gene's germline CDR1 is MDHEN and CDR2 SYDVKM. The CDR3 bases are TGTGCCAGCAGTTTAGTTCCTAGCAAGCAGACCCAGTACTTC. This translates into CASSLVPSKQTQYF.

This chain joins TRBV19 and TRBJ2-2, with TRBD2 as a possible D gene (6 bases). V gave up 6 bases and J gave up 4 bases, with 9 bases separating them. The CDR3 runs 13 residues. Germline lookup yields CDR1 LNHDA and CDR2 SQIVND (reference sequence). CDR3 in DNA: TGTGCCAGTAGGCAGGGAGGCACCGGGGAGCTGTTTTTT. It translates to CASRQGGTGELFF. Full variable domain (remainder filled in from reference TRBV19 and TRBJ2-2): DGGITQSPKYLFRKEGQNVTLSCEQNLNHDAMYWYRQDPGQGLRLIYYSQIVNDFQKGDIAEGYSVSREKKESFPLTVTSAQKNPTAFYLCASRQGGTGELFFGEGSRLTVL.

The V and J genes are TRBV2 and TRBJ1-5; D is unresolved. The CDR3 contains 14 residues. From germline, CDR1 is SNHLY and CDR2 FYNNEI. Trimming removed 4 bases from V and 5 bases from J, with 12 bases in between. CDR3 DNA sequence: TGTGCCAGCAGTGGGGGTCAGGCGCATCAGCCCCAGCATTTT. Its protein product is CASSGGQAHQPQHF.

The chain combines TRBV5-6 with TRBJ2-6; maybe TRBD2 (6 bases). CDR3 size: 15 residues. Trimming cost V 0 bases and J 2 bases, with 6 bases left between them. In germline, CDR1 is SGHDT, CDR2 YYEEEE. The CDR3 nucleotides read TGTGCCAGCAGCTTGGCGGGGGCTGGGGCCAACGTCCTGACTTTC. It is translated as CASSLAGAGANVLTF.

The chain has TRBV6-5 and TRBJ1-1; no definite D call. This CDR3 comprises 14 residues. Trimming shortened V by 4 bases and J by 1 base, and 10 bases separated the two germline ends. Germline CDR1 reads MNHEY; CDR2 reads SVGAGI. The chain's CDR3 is CASSSRPENTEAFF. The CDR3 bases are TGTGCCAGCAGTTCCCGGCCAGAGAACACTGAAGCTTTCTTT.

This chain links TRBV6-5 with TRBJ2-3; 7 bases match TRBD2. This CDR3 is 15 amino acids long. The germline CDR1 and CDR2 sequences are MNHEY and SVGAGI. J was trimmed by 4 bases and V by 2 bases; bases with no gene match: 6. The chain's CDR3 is CASSYGGGPSDTQYF. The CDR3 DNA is TGTGCCAGCAGTTACGGGGGAGGGCCCTCAGATACGCAGTATTTT.

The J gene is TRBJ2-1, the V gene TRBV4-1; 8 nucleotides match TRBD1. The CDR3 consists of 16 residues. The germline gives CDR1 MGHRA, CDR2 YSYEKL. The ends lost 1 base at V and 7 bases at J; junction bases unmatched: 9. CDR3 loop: CASSQGPGGGMNEQFF. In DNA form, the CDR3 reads TGCGCCAGCAGCCAAGGTCCAGGGGGCGGTATGAATGAGCAGTTCTTC.

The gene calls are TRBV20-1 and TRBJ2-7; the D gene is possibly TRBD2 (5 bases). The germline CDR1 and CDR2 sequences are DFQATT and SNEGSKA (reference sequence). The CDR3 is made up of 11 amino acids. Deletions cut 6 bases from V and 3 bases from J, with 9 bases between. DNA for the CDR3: TGCAGTGCCAAAACTAGCTACGAGCAGTACTTC. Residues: CSAKTSYEQYF.

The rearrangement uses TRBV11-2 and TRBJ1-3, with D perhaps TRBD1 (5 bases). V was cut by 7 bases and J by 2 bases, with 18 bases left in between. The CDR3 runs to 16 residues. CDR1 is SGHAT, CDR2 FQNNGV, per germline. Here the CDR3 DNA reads TGTGCCAGCACCCCCCGGAGGGGCAGCGCTGGAAACACCATATATTTT. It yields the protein CASTPRRGSAGNTIYF.

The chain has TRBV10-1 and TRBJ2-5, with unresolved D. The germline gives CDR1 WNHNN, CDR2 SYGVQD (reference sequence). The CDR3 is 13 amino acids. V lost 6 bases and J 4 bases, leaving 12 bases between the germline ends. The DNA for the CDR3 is TGCGCCAGCAGCCCTTTTAGAGGAGAGACCCAGTACTTC. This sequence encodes CASSPFRGETQYF.

DNA of the CDR3: TGCGCCAGCAGCTTGGTCTCTGGACAGCCCCAGCATTTT. This gives the protein CASSLVSGQPQHF. The chain carries TRBV5-1 and TRBJ1-5; no reliable D call. CDR1 is SGHRS, CDR2 YFSETQ, per germline. The CDR3 loop spans 13 amino acids. Trimming took off 0 bases at V and 7 bases at J, with 8 bases between the two ends.

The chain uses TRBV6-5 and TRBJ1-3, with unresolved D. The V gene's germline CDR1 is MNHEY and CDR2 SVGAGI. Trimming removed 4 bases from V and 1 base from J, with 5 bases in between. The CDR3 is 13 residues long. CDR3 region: CASSFGSGNTIYF. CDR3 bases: TGTGCCAGCAGTTTCGGGTCTGGAAACACCATATATTTT.

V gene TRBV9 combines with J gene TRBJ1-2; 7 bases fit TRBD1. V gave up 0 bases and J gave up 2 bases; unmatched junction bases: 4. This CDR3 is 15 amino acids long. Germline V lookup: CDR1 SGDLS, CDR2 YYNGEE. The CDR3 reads CASSVATGLNYGYTF. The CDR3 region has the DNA TGTGCCAGCAGCGTAGCGACAGGGCTGAACTATGGCTACACCTTC. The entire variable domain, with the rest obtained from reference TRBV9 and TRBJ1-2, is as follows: DSGVTQTPKHLITATGQRVTLRCSPRSGDLSVYWYQQSLDQGLQFLIQYYNGEERAKGNILERFSAQQFPDLHSELNLSSLELGDSALYFCASSVATGLNYGYTFGSGTRLTVV.

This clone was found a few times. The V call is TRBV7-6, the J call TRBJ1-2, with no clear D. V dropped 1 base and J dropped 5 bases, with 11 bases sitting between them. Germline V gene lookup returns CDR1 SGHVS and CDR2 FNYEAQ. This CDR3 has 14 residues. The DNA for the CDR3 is TGTGCCAGCAGCTTAGACCCTTCAAATTATGGCTACACCTTC. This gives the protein CASSLDPSNYGYTF.

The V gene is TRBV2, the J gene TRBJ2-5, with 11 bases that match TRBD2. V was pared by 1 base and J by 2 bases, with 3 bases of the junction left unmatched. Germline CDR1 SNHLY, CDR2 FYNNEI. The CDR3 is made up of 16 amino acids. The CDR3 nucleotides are TGTGCCAGCAGTGAAGTGGGACTAGCGGTTCAAGAGACCCAGTACTTC. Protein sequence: CASSEVGLAVQETQYF.

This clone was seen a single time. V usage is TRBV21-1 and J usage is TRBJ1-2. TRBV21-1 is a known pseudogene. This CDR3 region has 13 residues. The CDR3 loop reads CASSGGRGDGYTF. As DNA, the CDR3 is TGTGCCAGCAGCGGAGGGAGGGGGGATGGCTACACCTTC.

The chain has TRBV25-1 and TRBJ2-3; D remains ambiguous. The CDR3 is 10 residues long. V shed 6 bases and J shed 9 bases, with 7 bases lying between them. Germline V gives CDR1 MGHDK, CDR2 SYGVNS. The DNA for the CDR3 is TGTGCCAGCAGCGCCCAAACGCAGTATTTT. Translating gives CASSAQTQYF.

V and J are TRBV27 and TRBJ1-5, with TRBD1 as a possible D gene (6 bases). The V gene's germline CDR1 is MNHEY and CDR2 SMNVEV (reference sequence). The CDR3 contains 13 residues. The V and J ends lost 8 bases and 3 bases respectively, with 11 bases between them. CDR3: CASSTGANQPQHF. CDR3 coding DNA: TGTGCCAGCTCGACGGGGGCCAATCAGCCCCAGCATTTT.